A selection of T cell receptor beta chains follows, all from one sample in a study of T cell changes during pregnancy in multiple sclerosis. The protocol was immunoSEQ multiplex PCR, while the TCRdb copy is restricted to in-frame clones and leaves out a portion. In the table there are about 50,000 clones, about 94% of which are singletons. The sample was CD4+ T cells from peripheral blood mononuclear cells, taken after pregnancy. The receptor set was obtained from a female donor with multiple sclerosis, enrolled in a pregnancy study. CDR3s include the opening cysteine and the closing phenylalanine or tryptophan. D genes are given only for firm matches. Clone size is given for some rows only: seen once, a few or many times, or a class if the clone is expanded.

D gene,clone size,J gene,V gene,CDR3 length,CDR3 DNA,CDR3 protein
-,-,TRBJ2-3,TRBV11-3,16,TGTGCCAGCAGCCATAGGGGGGGGGCTCTAGCAGATACGCAGTATTTT,CASSHRGGALADTQYF
TRBD2,-,TRBJ2-3,TRBV11-2,16,TGTGCCAGCAGCCGCACTAGCGGGGGCCCCACAGATACGCAGTATTTT,CASSRTSGGPTDTQYF
-,-,TRBJ2-4,TRBV21-1,17,TGTGCCAGCAGCAAAGTCACTAGGGTCCGAGCCAAAAACATTCAGTACTTC,CASSKVTRVRAKNIQYF
TRBD2,-,TRBJ2-5,TRBV19,15,TGTGCCAGTAGTATAGGGGGACTAGCGGGAGAGACCCAGTACTTC,CASSIGGLAGETQYF
-,-,TRBJ2-1,TRBV5-4,14,TGTGCCAGCACCCATAGGGGCAGCTCCAATGAGCAGTTCTTC,CASTHRGSSNEQFF
-,-,TRBJ2-1,TRBV6-4,14,TGTGCCAGCAGTGAGGACAGCTCCTACAATGAGCAGTTCTTC,CASSEDSSYNEQFF
-,-,TRBJ1-4,TRBV10-1,15,TGCGCCAGCAGTGAGTCCTCGGCGGGTAATGAAAAACTGTTTTTT,CASSESSAGNEKLFF
-,once,TRBJ2-7,TRBV7-9,14,TGTGCCAGCAGCCTTGGGACACGGACCTACGAGCAGTACTTC,CASSLGTRTYEQYF
-,-,TRBJ2-5,TRBV4-1,16,TGCGCCAGCAGCCAAGGTTCCGGGACTTATCAAGAGACCCAGTACTTC,CASSQGSGTYQETQYF
-,-,TRBJ2-1,TRBV5-1,14,TGCGCCAGCAGAGTTACGAGCTCCTACAATGAGCAGTTCTTC,CASRVTSSYNEQFF
-,-,TRBJ2-7,TRBV4-2,17,TGTGCCAGCAGCCAAGCCCCTAATTTCCTATATTGCTACGAGCAGTACTTC,CASSQAPNFLYCYEQYF
TRBD2,-,TRBJ2-2,TRBV19,15,TGTGCCAGTGGGACTAGCGGGAGCGGAACCGGGGAGCTGTTTTTT,CASGTSGSGTGELFF
-,-,TRBJ1-4,TRBV5-1,15,TGCGCCAGCAGCTTGGCGGGACTGAGCAAAGAAAAACTGTTTTTT,CASSLAGLSKEKLFF
TRBD2,-,TRBJ2-1,TRBV14,19,TGTGCCAGCAGCGGGAATTTTTTCTCGACTAGCGGGAGGAACAATGAGCAGTTCTTC,CASSGNFFSTSGRNNEQFF
-,-,TRBJ2-3,TRBV27,15,TGTGCCAGCAGTTTGGGCAGCCTCTACACAGATACGCAGTATTTT,CASSLGSLYTDTQYF
TRBD2,-,TRBJ2-1,TRBV7-2,18,TGTGCCAGCAGCCGCTCTTCTAGCGGGAGAGGGTCCTACAATGAGCAGTTCTTC,CASSRSSSGRGSYNEQFF
TRBD1,-,TRBJ1-2,TRBV13,13,TGTGCCAGCAGTCTCGGACAGGGCGCGGGCTACACCTTC,CASSLGQGAGYTF
TRBD1,-,TRBJ2-7,TRBV5-1,15,TGCGCCAGCAGCTCGTACCGGGACAGGGGTCGGGAGCAGTACTTC,CASSSYRDRGREQYF
-,-,TRBJ2-2,TRBV5-5,13,TGTGCCAGCAGCTGGAGAAGAGACGGGGAGCTGTTTTTT,CASSWRRDGELFF
-,-,TRBJ1-1,TRBV6-1,13,TGTGCCAGCAGTGAAGTATTGAACACTGAAGCTTTCTTT,CASSEVLNTEAFF
-,-,TRBJ2-3,TRBV5-1,14,TGCGCCAGCAGCTTGGGAGGTTACACAGATACGCAGTATTTT,CASSLGGYTDTQYF
TRBD2,-,TRBJ2-7,TRBV18,16,TGTGCCAGCTCACCAGGACTAGCGGGATTCTCCTACGAGCAGTACTTC,CASSPGLAGFSYEQYF
-,-,TRBJ2-7,TRBV18,15,TGTGCCAGCTCACAAAACCACAGGGTTAACTACGAGCAGTACTTC,CASSQNHRVNYEQYF
-,-,TRBJ2-2,TRBV9,15,TGTGCCAGCAGCGTCGGACAGTTTAACACCGGGGAGCTGTTTTTT,CASSVGQFNTGELFF
-,-,TRBJ2-7,TRBV11-2,12,TGTGCCAGCAGCGGGGGCCTCTACGAGCAGTACTTC,CASSGGLYEQYF
TRBD2,once,TRBJ2-7,TRBV30,14,TGTGCCTGGATGACTAGCGGGACGTCTAACGAGCAGTACTTC,CAWMTSGTSNEQYF
TRBD2,-,TRBJ2-7,TRBV18,14,TGTGCCAGCTCACACGGGAGGGCAACCAACGAGCAGTACTTC,CASSHGRATNEQYF
TRBD2,-,TRBJ2-3,TRBV4-2,17,TGTGCCAGCAGCCAAGAGCTAGCGGGAGTCATGACAGATACGCAGTATTTT,CASSQELAGVMTDTQYF
-,-,TRBJ1-5,TRBV19,17,TGTGCCAGTAGAACGGCTTCCGGGAGACCCGGCAATCAGCCCCAGCATTTT,CASRTASGRPGNQPQHF
TRBD1,-,TRBJ1-6,TRBV30,18,TGTGCCTGGAGTGCCAATCGACATAGACAGGGGGGGCGTTCACCCCTCCACTTT,CAWSANRHRQGGRSPLHF
TRBD1,once,TRBJ2-7,TRBV11-2,14,TGTGCCAGCAGCTTAGATCAGGGGGCCTACGAGCAGTACTTC,CASSLDQGAYEQYF
TRBD2,-,TRBJ2-1,TRBV7-2,14,TGTGCCAGCAGCTCCCGGACTAGCTGGCATGAGCAGTTCTTC,CASSSRTSWHEQFF
TRBD1,-,TRBJ1-1,TRBV15,18,TGTGCCACCAGCAGGAACCCCATAGGGGGCGCCGAGAACACTGAAGCTTTCTTT,CATSRNPIGGAENTEAFF
-,-,TRBJ2-7,TRBV6-6,16,TGTGCCAGCAGTTACTCGCTGGCGGGAAACTCCTACGAGCAGTACTTC,CASSYSLAGNSYEQYF
-,-,TRBJ2-2,TRBV7-7,15,TGTGCCAGCAGCTTAGTGTCGGGGAACACCGGGGAGCTGTTTTTT,CASSLVSGNTGELFF
TRBD1,-,TRBJ2-3,TRBV7-9,15,TGTGCCAGCAGCCTGTACAGGGGGCCTAGGGATACGCAGTATTTT,CASSLYRGPRDTQYF
TRBD2,-,TRBJ2-7,TRBV7-2,14,TGTGCCAGCAGCCCACTAGCGGATCCCTACGAGCAGTACTTC,CASSPLADPYEQYF
-,-,TRBJ1-1,TRBV19,15,TGTGCCAGTAGTATTCGTCCGGGGATGAACACTGAAGCTTTCTTT,CASSIRPGMNTEAFF
-,-,TRBJ1-1,TRBV28,17,TGTGCCAGCAGTTTATGGACAGCGCGAACCCGGGGGACTGAAGCTTTCTTT,CASSLWTARTRGTEAFF
TRBD1,once,TRBJ1-3,TRBV5-1,15,TGCGCCAGCAGCGGACAGGGGGATTTTGGAAACACCATATATTTT,CASSGQGDFGNTIYF
-,-,TRBJ1-1,TRBV6-6,13,TGTGCCAGCAGTTTCGGACAGAACACTGAAGCTTTCTTT,CASSFGQNTEAFF
-,-,TRBJ2-5,TRBV30,11,TGTGCCTGGAGTGTACTAGAGACCCAGTACTTC,CAWSVLETQYF
-,-,TRBJ1-1,TRBV12-5,18,TGTGCTAGTGGTTTGCTACTACCGGGAGGTTATTTGAACACTGAAGCTTTCTTT,CASGLLLPGGYLNTEAFF
TRBD2,-,TRBJ2-3,TRBV7-9,16,TGTGCCAGCAGCTTAGCTTTAGCGGGAGTTGGAAATACGCAGTATTTT,CASSLALAGVGNTQYF
-,-,TRBJ1-2,TRBV5-1,13,TGCGCCAGCAGCTATGGGGACTTCGGGGGCTACACCTTC,CASSYGDFGGYTF
-,-,TRBJ2-5,TRBV28,16,TGTGCCAGCAGTTTAGTCCAGGTGGGGGCGGAGGAGACCCAGTACTTC,CASSLVQVGAEETQYF
-,-,TRBJ2-7,TRBV5-4,14,TGTGCCAGCAGCTTCATTGCCCAGGGTCATGAGCAGTACTTC,CASSFIAQGHEQYF
-,-,TRBJ1-5,TRBV4-1,15,TGCGCCAGCAGCCACGCGGGCAGCTTAGGGCAGCCCCAGCATTTT,CASSHAGSLGQPQHF
-,-,TRBJ1-5,TRBV30,15,TGTGCCTGGGGTATGGGGCCAACTGACAATCAGCCCCAGCATTTT,CAWGMGPTDNQPQHF
-,-,TRBJ2-2,TRBV28,15,TGTGCCAGCAGTTTGCGGGTTGGGAACACCGGGGAGCTGTTTTTT,CASSLRVGNTGELFF
TRBD1,-,TRBJ1-3,TRBV6-6,15,TGTGCCAGCAGTCCCCGACAGGGGGCGGGAAACACCATATATTTT,CASSPRQGAGNTIYF
-,-,TRBJ2-3,TRBV11-1,14,TGTGCCAGCAGCGCGAGACAGTTCACAGATACGCAGTATTTT,CASSARQFTDTQYF
TRBD1,-,TRBJ2-2,TRBV5-1,15,TGCGCCAGCAGTCCGGACAGGGAATACACCGGGGAGCTGTTTTTT,CASSPDREYTGELFF
TRBD1,-,TRBJ1-1,TRBV4-1,16,TGCGCCAGCAGCCAAGACCCGACAGGGGGGACCACTGAAGCTTTCTTT,CASSQDPTGGTTEAFF
TRBD1,-,TRBJ2-6,TRBV12-5,18,TGTGCTAGTGGTTTGGCAACACAGGGGGCGCCGGGGGCCAACGTCCTGACTTTC,CASGLATQGAPGANVLTF